What follows are 23 T cell receptor beta chains derived from one specimen sequenced in a study of blood T cell repertoires in COVID-19. Profiled with immunoSEQ multiplex PCR; TCRdb holds only in-frame clones, not every one. The table includes about 140,000 clones, nearly 85% detected once. The specimen sequenced was peripheral blood. These receptors were taken from a human donor in a cohort sampled during active COVID-19.

This chain connects TRBV19 to TRBJ2-1, with D possibly matching TRBD2 (5 bases). Germline assignment: CDR1 LNHDA and CDR2 SQIVND (reference sequence). V lost 4 bases and J lost 8, with 15 bases in between. The CDR3 contains 14 residues. CDR3 in amino acids: CASSTSWTDYEQFF. The DNA for the CDR3 is TGTGCCAGTAGTACGTCCTGGACTGATTATGAGCAGTTCTTC.

Note on this clone: One end of the junction varies from germline; a read error may be responsible. The chain has TRBV7-7 and TRBJ1-1; D is possibly TRBD1 (5 bases). The CDR3 runs 13 residues. Germline V gene sequence: CDR1 SSHAT, CDR2 FNYEAQ (reference sequence). Here the CDR3 DNA reads TGTGCTAGCAGCTTGGACAAGAACACTGAAGCTTTCTTT. Its protein product is CASSLDKNTEAFF.

The chain is built from TRBV6-2 or TRBV6-3 and TRBJ2-5, with TRBD2 identical over 7 bases. This CDR3 is 16 amino acids long. Germline CDR1 MNHEY, CDR2 SVGEGT. Trimming cost V 6 bases and J 3 bases; bases outside gene matches: 13. The CDR3 reads CASSSVVSGVKETQYF. The CDR3 nucleotides are TGTGCCAGCAGCTCCGTCGTGAGCGGGGTGAAAGAGACCCAGTACTTC.

This clone was counted only a few times. This sequence joins TRBV5-1 and TRBJ1-5; 9 bases match TRBD1. Germline lookup yields CDR1 SGHRS and CDR2 YFSETQ. V dropped 4 bases and J dropped 7; count of bases not matched to a gene: 9. The CDR3 contains 15 residues. This chain's CDR3 is CASSPGGQGNQPQHF. The DNA of the CDR3 is TGCGCCAGCAGCCCGGGGGGACAGGGAAACCAGCCCCAGCATTTT.

The V gene is TRBV28, the J gene TRBJ1-6; no reliable D call. Trimming took off 3 bases at V and 1 base at J, with 10 bases between the two ends. Germline V lookup: CDR1 MDHEN, CDR2 SYDVKM. The CDR3 length is 16 residues. DNA for the CDR3: TGTGCCAGCAGTTTGAGGGTCCCGTCCTATAATTCACCCCTCCACTTT. Translation gives CASSLRVPSYNSPLHF. The full variable domain, in which reference TRBV28 and TRBJ1-6 provide the parts outside the CDR3, is DVKVTQSSRYLVKRTGEKVFLECVQDMDHENMFWYRQDPGLGLRLIYFSYDVKMKEKGDIPEGYSVSREKKERFSLILESASTNQTSMYLCASSLRVPSYNSPLHFGNGTRLTVT.

This clone was counted a few times. J is TRBJ1-2 and V is TRBV9; D is ambiguous. Trimming took 0 bases from V and 1 from J, leaving 4 bases between them. Germline assignment: CDR1 SGDLS and CDR2 YYNGEE. The CDR3 covers 13 residues. The CDR3 region is CASSVDGNYGYTF. In nucleotides, the CDR3 is TGTGCCAGCAGCGTAGACGGTAACTATGGCTACACCTTC.

The chain is built from TRBV7-2 and TRBJ1-2, with TRBD1 matching over 8 bases. The CDR3 covers 15 residues. The germline V gene encodes CDR1 SGHTA and CDR2 FQGNSA. V was pared by 5 bases and J by 0 bases, with 5 bases of the junction left unmatched. CDR3 DNA: TGTGCCAGCAGCCCACGACAGGGGTCTAACTATGGCTACACCTTC. Translated: CASSPRQGSNYGYTF.

The CDR3 nucleotides read TGTGCCAGCAGCTTTACAGGGGGCAACACTGAAGCTTTCTTT. Translation: CASSFTGGNTEAFF. The chain combines TRBV13 with TRBJ1-1; 9 nucleotides line up with TRBD1. Germline loops: CDR1 PRHDT, CDR2 FYEKMQ (reference sequence). Trimming at V came to 3 bases and at J to 2 bases, leaving 1 base not matched to a gene. The CDR3 loop spans 14 amino acids.

This sequence joins TRBV19 and TRBJ1-6; 7 bases map to TRBD1. The CDR3 length is 14 residues. After removal of 5 bases from V and 10 bases from J, the junction contained 8 bases not matched to a gene. CDR1 and CDR2 from the germline V gene are LNHDA and SQIVND (reference sequence). The CDR3 bases are TGTGCCAGTAGTGTTACAGGGGAGGACTCACCCCTCCACTTT. It specifies CASSVTGEDSPLHF.

The chain uses TRBV3-1 (or the pseudogene TRBV3-2) and TRBJ1-5; TRBD1 is a possible D gene (5 bases). V shed 2 bases and J shed 7 bases, with 9 bases lying between them. Germline V gene lookup returns CDR1 LGHDT and CDR2 YNNKEL (reference sequence). The CDR3 is 13 residues long. As DNA, the CDR3 is TGTGCCAGCAGCCAACAGGGAAGCCAGCCCCAGCATTTT. Protein: CASSQQGSQPQHF.

The V call is TRBV10-3, the J call TRBJ1-1; D possibly corresponds to TRBD1 (6 bases). Trimming left V 8 bases short and J 3 bases short, with 13 bases between. Germline-derived CDR1 and CDR2 are ENHRY and SYGVKD. CDR3 length: 13 residues. The CDR3 DNA is TGTGCCATCGGCACACAGGGTCACACTGAAGCTTTCTTT. Amino acid sequence: CAIGTQGHTEAFF.

This clone was seen only once. The genes are TRBV5-1 and TRBJ2-3; D unresolved. Germline CDR1 reads SGHRS; CDR2 reads YFSETQ. The germline V and J ends were trimmed by 0 bases and 2 bases, with 13 bases remaining between them. This CDR3 has 16 amino acids. CDR3 protein: CASSLEAWLNTDTQYF. In DNA, the CDR3 is TGCGCCAGCAGCTTGGAAGCCTGGTTGAACACAGATACGCAGTATTTT.

This chain links TRBV5-4 with TRBJ2-2; 9 bases line up with TRBD2. V was pared by 0 bases and J by 4 bases, with 1 base of the junction left unmatched. Per the germline V gene, CDR1 is SGHNT and CDR2 is YYREEE (reference sequence). CDR3 length: 15 residues. The CDR3 spells CASSLVRGGTGELFF. The CDR3 nucleotides are TGTGCCAGCAGCTTGGTGCGGGGGGGCACCGGGGAGCTGTTTTTT.

This chain connects TRBV20-1 to TRBJ1-5; D perhaps matches TRBD1 (5 bases). The CDR3 length is 13 residues. Germline values: CDR1 DFQATT, CDR2 SNEGSKA (reference sequence). Trimming shortened V by 3 bases and J by 1 base, and 7 bases separated the two germline ends. The CDR3 nucleotides are TGCAGTGCTAGTAAGGGGAGCAATCAGCCCCAGCATTTT. Its protein product is CSASKGSNQPQHF.

This rearrangement joins TRBV11-3 to TRBJ2-2, with a possible D match to TRBD1 (6 bases). Germline V gives CDR1 SGHNT, CDR2 YENEEA. The CDR3 runs to 16 residues. The V end was cut by 1 base, the J end by 2 bases, with 11 bases between. The CDR3 region has the DNA TGTGCCAGCAGCTTAGGGGGGCAGGGAAACACCGGGGAGCTGTTTTTT. Protein product: CASSLGGQGNTGELFF.

CDR3 residues: CASQGLAGVYEQFF. DNA of the CDR3: TGTGCCAGTCAAGGGCTAGCGGGGGTGTATGAGCAGTTCTTC. The chain couples TRBV6-5 to TRBJ2-1; the match to TRBD2 covers 10 bases. The length of the CDR3 is 14 residues. J was trimmed by 8 bases and V by 9 bases; bases with no gene match: 10. Germline CDR1 reads MNHEY; CDR2 reads SVGAGI.

The V gene is TRBV2, the J gene TRBJ2-1, with D possibly matching TRBD2 (6 bases). This CDR3 region has 14 residues. Germline CDR1 is SNHLY and CDR2 is FYNNEI. The V gene lost 7 bases and the J gene lost 7 bases, with 17 bases spanning the gap. CDR3 in amino acids: CASKIRGVLNEQFF. The DNA for the CDR3 is TGTGCCAGCAAGATTCGCGGGGTACTTAATGAGCAGTTCTTC. The full variable domain, completed using reference TRBV2 and TRBJ2-1, is EPEVTQTPSHQVTQMGQEVILRCVPISNHLYFYWYRQILGQKVEFLVSFYNNEISEKSEIFDDQFSVERPDGSNFTLKIRSTKLEDSAMYFCASKIRGVLNEQFFGPGTRLTVL.

The rearrangement uses TRBV19 and TRBJ1-1; 8 positions match TRBD1. Per the germline V gene, CDR1 is LNHDA and CDR2 is SQIVND (reference sequence). After removal of 4 bases from V and 4 bases from J, the junction contained 5 bases not matched to a gene. This CDR3 is 14 amino acids long. The CDR3 here is CASSTRGLGTEAFF. CDR3 DNA sequence: TGTGCCAGTAGTACCAGGGGGCTTGGCACTGAAGCTTTCTTT.

The rearrangement uses TRBV24-1 and TRBJ2-5; maybe TRBD1 (5 bases). The V and J ends lost 3 bases and 5 bases respectively, with 12 bases between them. This CDR3 contains 14 residues. Germline CDR1 reads KGHDR; CDR2 reads SFDVKD. CDR3 region: CATSDALAGETQYF. The CDR3 DNA follows: TGTGCCACCAGTGATGCACTCGCAGGGGAGACCCAGTACTTC.

V gene TRBV4-3 combines with J gene TRBJ1-1, with D maybe TRBD1 (5 bases). Germline V gene sequence: CDR1 LGHNA, CDR2 YSLEER. Between the trimmed V and J ends, which lost 0 bases and 11 bases, there was a span of 16 bases. The CDR3 loop spans 14 amino acids. The CDR3 bases are TGCGCCAGCAGCCAAGATGCCGCCTTCTCAGGGGCTTTCTTT. Translating it yields CASSQDAAFSGAFF.

The chain is built from TRBV14 and TRBJ2-2; TRBD1 agrees at 9 bases. This CDR3 contains 20 residues. Per the germline V gene, CDR1 is SGHDN and CDR2 is FVKESK. With 5 bases clipped from V and 4 bases from J, the junction kept 20 bases outside the gene matches. The CDR3 nucleotides are TGTGCCAGCAGCTTGGGATTCTTACAGGGGGCAATTAAGGGCACCGGGGAGCTGTTTTTT. It codes for CASSLGFLQGAIKGTGELFF.

The chain recombines TRBV12-3 or TRBV12-4 with TRBJ1-1; D is undetermined. V lost 5 bases, J lost 3 bases, and 10 bases lay in between. The CDR3 totals 13 residues. CDR3 nucleotides: TGTGCCAGCAGTCGTAACCGGGACACTGAAGCTTTCTTT. Translated, it gives CASSRNRDTEAFF.

This clone came up a few times. The chain employs TRBV19 and TRBJ1-4, with D unresolved. The CDR3 is 14 residues long. Looked up from germline, CDR1 is LNHDA and CDR2 is SQIVND (reference sequence). V lost 3 bases and J 0 bases, leaving 5 bases between the germline ends. The chain's CDR3 is CASSIFTTNEKLFF. CDR3 nucleotides: TGTGCCAGTAGTATTTTTACAACTAATGAAAAACTGTTTTTT.